Described below is a single TCR beta chain sequence and its context. Ages ranged from about 18 to 89 years, with residence in 24 US areas. Participant-given clinical history determined each cohort assignment. This record belongs to a study of blood T cell repertoires in COVID-19. Across the study: Donors in the United States, Italy and Spain gave samples during acute or convalescent COVID-19.

Sequencing was performed with immunoSEQ multiplex PCR; in TCRdb, only in-frame clones are kept and a portion is missing. Of approximately 140,000 clones listed, 80% to 90% are singletons. The source of this sequence is a woman between 45 and 65 years old with acute COVID-19. The sample was PBMCs or T cells enriched from blood (not recorded which).

CDR3 region: CASSEAERWRGGQYNSPLHF. As DNA, the CDR3 is TGTGCCAGCAGTGAAGCGGAAAGATGGAGGGGGGGCCAGTATAATTCACCCCTCCACTTT. The rearrangement links TRBV2 to TRBJ1-6; D might be TRBD1 (6 bases). Between the trimmed V and J ends, which lost 0 bases and 4 bases, there was a span of 22 bases. This CDR3 is built from 20 residues. The germline V gene has CDR1 SNHLY and CDR2 FYNNEI.